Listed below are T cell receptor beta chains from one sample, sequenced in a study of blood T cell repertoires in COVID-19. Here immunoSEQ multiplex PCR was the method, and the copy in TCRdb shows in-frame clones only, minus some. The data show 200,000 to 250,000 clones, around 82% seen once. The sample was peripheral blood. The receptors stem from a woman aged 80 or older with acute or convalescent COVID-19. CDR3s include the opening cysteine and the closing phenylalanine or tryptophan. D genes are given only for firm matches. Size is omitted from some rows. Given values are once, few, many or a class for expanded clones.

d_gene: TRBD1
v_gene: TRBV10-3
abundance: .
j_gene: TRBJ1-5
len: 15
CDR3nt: TGTGCCATCAGTGAAGGCAGGGGGAAGGATCAGCCCCAGCATTTT
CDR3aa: CAISEGRGKDQPQHF

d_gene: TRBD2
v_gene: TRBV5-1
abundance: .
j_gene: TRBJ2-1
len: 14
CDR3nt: TGCGCCAGCAGCTTCCGGGGGGAGGGAAATGAGCAGTTCTTC
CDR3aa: CASSFRGEGNEQFF

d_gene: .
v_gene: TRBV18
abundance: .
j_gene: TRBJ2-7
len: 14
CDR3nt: TGTGCCAGCTCACCTGACCTGTCGGGGTACGAGCAGTACTTC
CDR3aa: CASSPDLSGYEQYF

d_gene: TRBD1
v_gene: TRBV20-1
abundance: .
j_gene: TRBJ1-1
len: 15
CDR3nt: TGCAGTGCTAGTTTATACAGGGGGCTCGGGACTGAAGCTTTCTTT
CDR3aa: CSASLYRGLGTEAFF

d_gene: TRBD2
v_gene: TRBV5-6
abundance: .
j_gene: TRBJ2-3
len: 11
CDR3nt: TGTGCCACCTCCGGGAGGGATACGCAGTATTTT
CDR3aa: CATSGRDTQYF

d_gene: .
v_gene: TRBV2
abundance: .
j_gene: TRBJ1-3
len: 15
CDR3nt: TGTGCCAGCAGCTCGGAGGGGTGGGCTGGAAACACCATATATTTT
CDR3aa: CASSSEGWAGNTIYF

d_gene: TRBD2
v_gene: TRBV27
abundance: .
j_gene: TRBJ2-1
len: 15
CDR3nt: TGTGCCAGCAGTCTAGCGGGGGGGCGTTACAATGAGCAGTTCTTC
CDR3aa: CASSLAGGRYNEQFF

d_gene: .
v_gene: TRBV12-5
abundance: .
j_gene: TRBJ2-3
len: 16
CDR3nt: TGTGCTAGTGGTTTGGTACTAGGGGGTTTCACAGATACGCAGTATTTT
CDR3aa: CASGLVLGGFTDTQYF

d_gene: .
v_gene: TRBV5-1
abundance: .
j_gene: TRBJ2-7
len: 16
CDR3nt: TGCGCCAGCAGCTTGATTCCCGCACCCGGCTCCTACGAGCAGTACTTC
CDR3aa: CASSLIPAPGSYEQYF

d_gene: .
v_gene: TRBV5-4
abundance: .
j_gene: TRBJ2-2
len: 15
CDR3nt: TGTGCCAGCAGCTTGCAACAGGCTTTGACCGGGGAGCTGTTTTTT
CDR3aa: CASSLQQALTGELFF

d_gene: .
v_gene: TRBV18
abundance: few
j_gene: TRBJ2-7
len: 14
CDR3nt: TGTGCCAGCTCACCTCTCGACAGAACCCACGAGCAGTACTTC
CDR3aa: CASSPLDRTHEQYF

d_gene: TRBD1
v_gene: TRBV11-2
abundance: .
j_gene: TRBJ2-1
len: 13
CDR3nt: TGTGCGACCGGGACAGGCTCCTACAATGAGCAGTTCTTC
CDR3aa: CATGTGSYNEQFF

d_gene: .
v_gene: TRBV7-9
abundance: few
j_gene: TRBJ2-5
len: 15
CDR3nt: TGTGCCAGCAGCTCTGGCGCTAGCAGCCAAGAGACCCAGTACTTC
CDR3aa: CASSSGASSQETQYF

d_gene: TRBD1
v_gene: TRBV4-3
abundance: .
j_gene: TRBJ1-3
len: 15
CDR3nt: TGCGCCAGCAGCCTTGGGACAGACTCTGGAAACACCATATATTTT
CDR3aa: CASSLGTDSGNTIYF

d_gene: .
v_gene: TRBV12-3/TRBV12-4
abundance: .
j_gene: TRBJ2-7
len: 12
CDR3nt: TGTGCCAGCAACACAGGGTTCGGCGAGCAGTACTTC
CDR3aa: CASNTGFGEQYF

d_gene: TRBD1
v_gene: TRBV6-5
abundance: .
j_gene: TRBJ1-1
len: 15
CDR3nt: TGTGCCAGCAGATGGGCAGGGGGACGGAACACTGAAGCTTTCTTT
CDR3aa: CASRWAGGRNTEAFF

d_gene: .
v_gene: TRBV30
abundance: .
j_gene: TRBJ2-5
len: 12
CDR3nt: TGTGCACACCACGTGCAGGGCGAGACCCAGTACTTC
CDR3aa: CAHHVQGETQYF

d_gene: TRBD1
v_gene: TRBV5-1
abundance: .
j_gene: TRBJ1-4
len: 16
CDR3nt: TGCGCCAGCAGCTTGGGACAGGGAGGAACTAATGAAAAACTGTTTTTT
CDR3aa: CASSLGQGGTNEKLFF

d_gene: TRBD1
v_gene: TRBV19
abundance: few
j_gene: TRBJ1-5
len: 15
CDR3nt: TGTGCCAGTAGTAACTTCAGGGGACAGGGTCAGCCCCAGCATTTT
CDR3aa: CASSNFRGQGQPQHF

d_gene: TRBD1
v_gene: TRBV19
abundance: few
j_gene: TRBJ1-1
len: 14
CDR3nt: TGTGCCAGTAGTATCAGGGGACAGGTTGGTGAAGCTTTCTTT
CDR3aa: CASSIRGQVGEAFF

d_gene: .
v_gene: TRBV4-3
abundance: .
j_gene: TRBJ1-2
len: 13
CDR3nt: TGCGCCAGCAGCCAAGGCGCTAACTATGGCTACACCTTC
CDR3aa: CASSQGANYGYTF

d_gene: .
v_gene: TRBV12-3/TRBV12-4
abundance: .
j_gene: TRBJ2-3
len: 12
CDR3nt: TGTGCCAGCAGTTCTAGAGTAGATACGCAGTATTTT
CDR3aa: CASSSRVDTQYF

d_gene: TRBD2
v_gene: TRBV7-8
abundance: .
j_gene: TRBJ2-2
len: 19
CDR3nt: TGTGCCAGCAGCTTAGGTTGGGTCCCTAGCGGGATAAACACCGGGGAGCTGTTTTTT
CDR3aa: CASSLGWVPSGINTGELFF

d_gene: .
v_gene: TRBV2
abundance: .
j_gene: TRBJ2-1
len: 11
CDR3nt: TGTGCCAGCGTGTTGAGGAATGAGCAGTTCTTC
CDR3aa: CASVLRNEQFF

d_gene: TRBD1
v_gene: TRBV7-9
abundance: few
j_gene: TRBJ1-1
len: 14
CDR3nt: TGTGCCAGCAGCTTTGAGACAGGGGGCACTGAAGCTTTCTTT
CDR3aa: CASSFETGGTEAFF

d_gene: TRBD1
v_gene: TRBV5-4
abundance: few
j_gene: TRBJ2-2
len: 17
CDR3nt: TGTGCCAGCAGAAATGGGGGGACAGGGGGCAACACCGGGGAGCTGTTTTTT
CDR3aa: CASRNGGTGGNTGELFF

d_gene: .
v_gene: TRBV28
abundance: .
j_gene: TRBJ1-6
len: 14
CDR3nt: TGTGCCAGCAGTTATGGACATCCAAATTCACCCCTCCACTTT
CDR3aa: CASSYGHPNSPLHF

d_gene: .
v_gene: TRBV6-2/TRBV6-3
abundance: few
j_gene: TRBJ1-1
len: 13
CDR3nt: TGTGCCAGCAGTTACAGCGGCAACCATGAAGCTTTCTTT
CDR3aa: CASSYSGNHEAFF

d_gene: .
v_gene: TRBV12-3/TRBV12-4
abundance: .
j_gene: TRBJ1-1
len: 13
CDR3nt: TGTGCCAGCAGCGACTGGGGGGGGACGCCAGCTTTCTTT
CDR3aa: CASSDWGGTPAFF

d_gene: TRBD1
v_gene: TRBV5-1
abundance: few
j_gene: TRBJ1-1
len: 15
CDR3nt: TGCGCCAGCAGCACTGGACAGGGAATGAACACTGAAGCTTTCTTT
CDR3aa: CASSTGQGMNTEAFF

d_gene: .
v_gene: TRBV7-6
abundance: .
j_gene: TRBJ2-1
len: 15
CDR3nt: TGTGCCAGCAGCTATGGACATTTATCCTACAATGAGCAGTTCTTC
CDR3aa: CASSYGHLSYNEQFF

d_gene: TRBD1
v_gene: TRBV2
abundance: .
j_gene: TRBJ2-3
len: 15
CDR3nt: TGTGCCAGCAGCAGGGGGCGCCCCCTCTCTAACGCGCAGTATTTT
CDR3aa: CASSRGRPLSNAQYF

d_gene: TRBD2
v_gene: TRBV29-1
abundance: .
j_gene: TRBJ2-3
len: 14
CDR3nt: TGCAGCGTTGGTCCTAGCGGGGGGGGAGATACGCAGTATTTT
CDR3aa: CSVGPSGGGDTQYF

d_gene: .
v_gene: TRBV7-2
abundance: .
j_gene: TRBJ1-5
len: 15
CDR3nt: TGTGCCAGCAGCTTAGGAGACGTTGCGGCTCAGCCCCAGCATTTT
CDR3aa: CASSLGDVAAQPQHF

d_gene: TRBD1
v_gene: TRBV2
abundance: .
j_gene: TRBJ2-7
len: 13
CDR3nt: TGTGCCAGCAGCCAGACAGGGGGCTCTTTGGAGTACTTC
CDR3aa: CASSQTGGSLEYF

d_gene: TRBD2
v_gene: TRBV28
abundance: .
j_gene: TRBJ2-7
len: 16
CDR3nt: TGTGCCAGCAGTTCCACCCGGGGGGACTTAACCTACGAGCAGTACTTC
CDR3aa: CASSSTRGDLTYEQYF

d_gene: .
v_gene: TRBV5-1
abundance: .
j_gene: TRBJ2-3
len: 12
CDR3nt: TGCGCCAGCAGCCTTCTAGCAGATACGCAGTATTTT
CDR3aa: CASSLLADTQYF

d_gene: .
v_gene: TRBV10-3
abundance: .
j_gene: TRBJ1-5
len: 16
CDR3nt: TGTGCCATCAGTGAGAAGGGTCAGGGTAGCAATCAGCCCCAGCATTTT
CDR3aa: CAISEKGQGSNQPQHF

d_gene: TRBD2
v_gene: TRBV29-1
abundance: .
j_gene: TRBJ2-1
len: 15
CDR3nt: TGCAGCGTTGGCGTTAGCGGGGGGGCAAACAATGAGCAGTTCTTC
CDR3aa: CSVGVSGGANNEQFF

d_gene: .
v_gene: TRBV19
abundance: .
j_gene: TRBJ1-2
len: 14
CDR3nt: TGTGCCAGTAGTGTGCAGGGGTTCATTGGCGGCTACACCTTC
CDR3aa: CASSVQGFIGGYTF

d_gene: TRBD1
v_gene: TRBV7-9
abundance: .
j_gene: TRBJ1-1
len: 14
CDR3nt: TGTGCCAGCAGCGTGGGACAGGAGAACACTGAAGCTTTCTTT
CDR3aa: CASSVGQENTEAFF

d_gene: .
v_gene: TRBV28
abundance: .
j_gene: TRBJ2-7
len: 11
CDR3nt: TGTGCCAGCAGTCTTACCTACGAGCAGTACTTC
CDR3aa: CASSLTYEQYF

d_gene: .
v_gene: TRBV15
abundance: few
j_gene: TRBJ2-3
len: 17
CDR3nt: TGTGCCACCAGCAGAGGCCTAGGGGGACGGGGCTCGGGGACGCAGTATTTT
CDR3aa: CATSRGLGGRGSGTQYF

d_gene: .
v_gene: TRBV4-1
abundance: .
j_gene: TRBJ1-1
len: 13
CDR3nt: TGCGCCAGCAGCCTTAACAGGGACACTGAAGCTTTCTTT
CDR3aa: CASSLNRDTEAFF

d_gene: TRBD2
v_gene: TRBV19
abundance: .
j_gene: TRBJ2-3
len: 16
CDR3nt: TGTGCCAGTAATCGGGGGGGATCCCCCATCACAGATACGCAGTATTTT
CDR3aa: CASNRGGSPITDTQYF

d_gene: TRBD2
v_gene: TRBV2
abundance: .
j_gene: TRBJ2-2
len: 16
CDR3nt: TGTGCCAGCAGTGGGACTAGCGGGGGAAGCACCGGGGAGCTGTTTTTT
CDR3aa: CASSGTSGGSTGELFF

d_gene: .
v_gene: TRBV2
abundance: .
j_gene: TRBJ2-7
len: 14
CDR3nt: TGTGCCAGCAGTGAACTCAGTCTCACCTACGAGCAGTACTTC
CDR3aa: CASSELSLTYEQYF

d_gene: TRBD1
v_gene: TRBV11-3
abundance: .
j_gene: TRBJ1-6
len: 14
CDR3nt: TGTGCCAGCAGCTTAGGACAGGGCGGTTCACCCCTCCACTTT
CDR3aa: CASSLGQGGSPLHF

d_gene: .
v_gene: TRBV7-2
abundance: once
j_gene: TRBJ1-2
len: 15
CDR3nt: TGTGCCAGCAGCTTATGGGGGACACCGGTCTATGGCTACACCTTC
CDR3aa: CASSLWGTPVYGYTF

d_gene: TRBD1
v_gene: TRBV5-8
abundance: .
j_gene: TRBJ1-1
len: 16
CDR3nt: TGTGCCAGCAGCTCTGGGACAGGGGGAATGAACACTGAAGCTTTCTTT
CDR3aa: CASSSGTGGMNTEAFF

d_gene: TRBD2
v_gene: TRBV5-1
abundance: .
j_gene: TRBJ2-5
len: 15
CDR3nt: TGCGCCAGCAGCTTGGCGGGGGGGAACCAAGAGACCCAGTACTTC
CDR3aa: CASSLAGGNQETQYF